This T cell receptor beta chain was captured in a study of neurological immune-mediated disorders. Study context: In a group of some 35 multiple sclerosis patients, roughly 30 had the relapsing-remitting type and 3 had the secondary progressive type.

It was by 5'RACE with 10-nucleotide random UMIs that the cDNA was made. TCRdb recomputed calls from the 5' RACE reads with MiXCR, one row per CDR3 protein. The data show tens of thousands of distinct CDR3 sequences, approximately 5.8% seen once. Deletions cut 5 bases from V and 4 bases from J, with 16 bases between. The germline gives CDR1 KGHDR, CDR2 SFDVKD. The CDR3 has 16 amino acids. General study points: Grouping of repertoires by phylogeny put those of 18 of 34 multiple sclerosis patients into a single related-CDR3 cluster, a possible signature.

In this sample, this clonotype turned up many times. Its antigen is currently unknown. The material sequenced was CD4+ T cells from blood. The sequence derives from a woman under 30 with multiple sclerosis. This chain links TRBV24-1 with TRBJ1-4; unclear D gene. The CDR3, as DNA: TGTGCCACCAGTGCCCCTGCAGGCACAGTTAATGAAAAACTGTTTTTT. Residues: CATSAPAGTVNEKLFF.